A single TCR beta chain is shown here with its context. The antigen it recognizes is unknown. No base qualities exist here, and no much larger clone lies one base off it. Donors were healthy HIV-negative adults with no recently reported acute infections or vaccinations. Only Caucasian adults living in Nashville, Tennessee, USA were represented among the donors. CD4+ T cells were enriched by magnetic negative selection; naive cells were then positively selected on CD45RA, and the negative fraction formed the memory subset. After blood collection by leukapheresis, PBMCs were isolated using Ficoll-Histopaque density gradient centrifugation and then cryopreserved in the vapor phase of liquid nitrogen. Analytical flow cytometry was used to check the purity and quantity of every magnetically sorted T cell population. Each sorted fraction had its genomic DNA isolated and then quantified by UV absorbance on a Nanodrop 2000c.

The data originate from a study of shared clonotypes between healthy human individuals (dated by TCRdb to the early 2020s). Regarding the complete study: The cohort included three men and a couple of women between 18 and 49 years of age. The study deeply sequenced blood TCR repertoires of five healthy adults to estimate repertoire size and the extent of clonotype sharing between individuals. Different laboratories and diverse techniques were used to prepare libraries and sequence TCR repertoires, to increase sequencing depth and limit assay-specific biases. Leukapheresis yielded between about 0.85 and 9.5 billion PBMCs per donor. For each donor, CD4 naive and CD4 memory were each given three plates, CD8 naive was given two plates, and CD8 memory was given one plate. What the authors observed across the whole study: Rarefaction of sorted-subset datasets indicated incomplete sequencing despite the large sequencing depth. Sampling was restricted to blood, and TCR repertoires in tissue are likely to differ from TCR repertoires in blood. Pairwise subsampling led to the expectation that sequencing depth would affect the degree of clonotype sharing among donors. Across a handful of donors, approximately 4.9% of naive CD4, around 3.5% of naive CD8, about 2.3% of memory CD4, and 0.4% of memory CD8 clonotypes were shared. Larger estimated clonotype richness was generally found for naive subsets than for memory subsets. The small number of donors limited the genetic and exposure-history diversity represented. Higher generation probabilities were observed for clonotypes shared by all four sorted-subset donors than for non-shared clonotypes.

Using the deep immunoSEQ assay, TCR CDR3 regions were amplified from genomic DNA by multiplex PCR. Extracted genomic DNA from each cell subset was distributed evenly across all wells of several immunoSEQ 96-well plates, and each plate was treated as a replicate. For sorted subsets, about 0.2 ug genomic DNA, equal to 25,000 to 35,000 T cell genomes, was loaded into each replicate PCR. Purified libraries were quantified with a Qubit 3.0 fluorometer, sized on a Bioanalyzer 2100, and re-quantified with the KAPA Library Quantification kit. Each immunoSEQ 96-well plate was sequenced on its own single-read 150-cycle Illumina NextSeq 550 flow cell. On the study's bioinformatics: Because the immunoSEQ output held only junctional sequences and lacked quality scores, the filtering could not match the filtering applied to full-length reads. To assign V/J genes and CDR3, sequences were annotated using PyIR, a Python wrapper for IgBLAST v1.9, with IMGT germline references. Reads were filtered out if the reads had weak V/J assignments (E-value above 1e-6), no CDR3, stop codons, out-of-frame junctions, or ambiguous translated residues. V3J clonotypes were defined by identical inferred V gene, J gene, and CDR3 amino acid sequence. To compute the percentage overlap between repertoires, the number of shared unique clonotypes was divided by the size of the smaller repertoire. RTK rarefaction, the Chao1 estimator, and Recon v2.1 estimates of unobserved clonotypes were used to assess repertoire richness. OLGA was used to compute generation probabilities for all TCRbeta clonotypes that the gDNA method yielded from a few donors. This is the immuneACCESS table as TCRdb keeps it, with only in-frame sequences that have V and J called. A part of the clones is gone; compared with another copy, unresolved V genes explain less than half, and the rest is unexplained. V and J calls and clone size are as listed in that table; D and trimming were resolved from the DNA. The sample profile shows 950,000 to 1,100,000 clones; around 75% of them were found once. The ten most abundant clones make up approximately 1.5% of the sample.

Input material: memory CD4+ T cells sorted from blood. According to the study, the label for this sample's cell subset or site signals: CD45RA-negative fraction. The receptor was derived from a man between 18 and 29 years old in good health.

CDR3 sequence: CASSLEGLGETQYF. In nucleotides, the sequence is TGTGCCAGCAGCTTGGAAGGCCTCGGGGAGACCCAGTACTTC. The chain is made from TRBV5-8 and TRBJ2-5, with no confident D gene call. For CDR1 and CDR2, the germline V gene lists SGHTS and YDEGEE. The CDR3, cysteine through phenylalanine, is 14 amino acids long. The kept DNA is CDR3 alone, 42 bases in frame from the first base. The junction shows trimming of 0 bases on V and 5 bases on J, plus 11 bases between the germline ends.